This T cell receptor (beta chain) was sequenced in a study of blood T cell repertoires in COVID-19. About the study: Sites in the United States, Italy and Spain provided acute and convalescent COVID-19 samples. Nucleic acid was either cDNA or gDNA, and it came from T cells, B-cell-depleted T cells, or PBMCs.

This clone has just one count. Germline values: CDR1 LNHDA, CDR2 SQIVND (reference sequence). Trimming cost V 6 bases and J 4 bases, with 6 bases left between them. The CDR3 sequence is 11 residues long. Per the original data handling: Nucleated cell counts were estimated from reference gene primer amplification. The method was immunoSEQ multiplex PCR; TCRdb's version includes in-frame clones alone and lacks a portion of them. That table gives V, J and clone size, and the DNA gave D and trimming. The sample consists of tens of thousands of clones, around 80% of them appearing once. This clonotype was obtained from a woman aged 80 or over with acute or convalescent COVID-19. The sequenced sample was peripheral blood. This rearrangement joins TRBV19 to TRBJ2-5, with D maybe TRBD1 (5 bases). The CDR3 sequence: CASRRGETQYF. The CDR3 nucleotides read TGTGCCAGTAGAAGGGGAGAGACCCAGTACTTC.